This record covers a single T cell receptor (beta chain). As yet, its antigen is unknown. The CDR3 length is 13 residues. Trimming cost V 1 base and J 5 bases, with 9 bases left between them. Germline CDR1 and CDR2: SGHVS and FQNEAQ. The record originates from a study of T cell responses to AZD1222 COVID-19 vaccine. About the research overall: Pooling of second doses given at about 4 or about 12 weeks was done. Whole-study findings and limits: Spike-specific TCR depth and breadth grew after two AZD1222 doses. Baseline seropositivity occurred in only a handful of AZD1222 recipients. No repertoire was sampled before or during the peak T cell response, only after it.

Method: immunoSEQ multiplex PCR; TCRdb's copy keeps in-frame clones and lacks some. Among around 100,000 clones, about 86% were seen once, and the ten largest hold roughly 6.3%. This TCR was sampled from an adult in good health. Sequenced material: peripheral blood, taken on day 0 of AZD1222 vaccination. The V call is TRBV7-8, the J call TRBJ2-7; D is undetermined. The CDR3 DNA is TGTGCCAGCAGCTTAGTACGGGTTGACGAGCAGTACTTC. Its translation is CASSLVRVDEQYF.